This T cell receptor beta chain was found in a study of blood T cell repertoires in COVID-19 (dated by TCRdb to 2020 to 2022). Study-level background: The collaborator samples originated in the United States, Italy and Spain and spanned the acute and convalescent phases of COVID-19. The material from the prospective study consisted of cDNA or gDNA derived from T cells, B-cell-depleted T cells, or PBMCs. The dataset comprised deeply sampled blood TCRbeta repertoires from subjects exposed to, actively infected with, or recovered from COVID-19. A freely available public database, intended as a resource for researchers studying the immune response to SARS-CoV-2, is where the repertoires were released. The samples were drawn from the first 160 participants of the ongoing ImmuneRACE study and from 1,254 subjects provided by 6 global collaborators. Sample metadata almost always included a de-identified subject ID, COVID-19 status, age in years and sex. Where available, HLA class I and class II types were taken from metadata supplied by the sample provider and were not determined by assay-based typing. Study-wide findings and limitations: The amount of clinical and demographic metadata varied by source and participant and was provided uncurated.

V is trimmed back by 3 bases and J by 3 bases, and the junction contains 7 bases that no gene match accounts for. Via the germline V gene (reference sequence), CDR1 is DFQATT and CDR2 SNEGSKA. The CDR3 contains 15 residues, cysteine and phenylalanine counted. Of all the DNA, just the CDR3 is kept, 45 bases in frame from base 1. On this clone itself: Its antigen remains undetermined. There are no base qualities to consult, and no much larger clone falls within one base.

Collaborating institutions collected whole blood in K2EDTA tubes following their own protocols. Collaborator samples were shipped for TCRbeta analysis as frozen whole blood, isolated PBMCs, or DNA extracted from either sample type. TCRbeta CDR3 regions were amplified from genomic DNA by means of the immunoSEQ Assay, a bias-controlled multiplex PCR. The paper's data handling went like this. Nucleated cell counts per sample were estimated from amplification of reference gene primers within the assay. To quantify the absolute abundance of each unique TCRbeta CDR3 rearrangement, sequence reads were collapsed and filtered. Productive Simpson clonality was computed per sample as the square root of Simpson's diversity index over productive rearrangements. The table comes from immuneACCESS by way of TCRdb, which keeps in-frame sequences with V and J called. Part of the clones is missing from these tables; in studies checked, under half for an unresolved V gene and the rest for unknown reasons. That table furnishes V, J and clone size, whereas the DNA furnished D and trimming. The sample table contains approximately 90,000 clones; only one count was recorded for around 87% of them. The top ten clonotypes cover roughly 6.8% of the sample.

The chain is made from TRBV20-1 and TRBJ2-3; TRBD1 agrees with 9 junctional bases. What was sequenced was peripheral blood. This sequence was found in a human donor with acute or convalescent COVID-19. The donor label of this sample is uncertain. For the CDR3, the sequence is CSASSRDRETDTQYF. The DNA sequence is given as TGCAGTGCTAGTTCTCGGGACAGGGAGACAGATACGCAGTATTTT.